The rows below give T cell receptor beta chains drawn from one sample of a study of T cells in Graves' hyperthyroidism and ophthalmopathy. TCRdb reanalysed the multiplex PCR reads using MiXCR and keeps one entry per CDR3 protein. The sample consists of about 840,000 distinct CDR3 sequences, about two fifths of them appearing once. Input material: blood. The receptors come from a man between 18 and 35 years old with Graves' hyperthyroidism. Both conserved end residues are part of each CDR3. D genes are given only for firm matches. Clone size, where shown, is once, few, many, or a class for clones that have expanded.

V gene,J gene,clone size,D gene,CDR3 protein,CDR3 DNA
TRBV5-4,TRBJ1-1,.,.,CASSSLAGEAFF,TGTGCCAGCAGCTCACTAGCAGGTGAAGCTTTCTTT
TRBV7-6,TRBJ2-7,many,.,CASSLDGGPYEQYF,TGTGCCAGCAGCTTAGATGGGGGACCCTACGAGCAGTACTTC
TRBV10-3,TRBJ2-7,.,TRBD1,CAIRPGTGDEQYF,TGTGCCATCAGACCCGGGACAGGGGACGAGCAGTACTTC
TRBV29-1,TRBJ1-2,.,TRBD1,CSVPYFDRGNYGYTF,TGCAGCGTCCCCTATTTCGACAGGGGTAACTATGGCTACACCTTC
TRBV7-2,TRBJ2-7,.,TRBD1,CASSSEVTGDEQYF,TGTGCCAGCAGCTCAGAGGTGACAGGGGACGAGCAGTACTTC
TRBV6-2/TRBV6-3,TRBJ1-1,.,.,CASMLRGDLTEAFF,TGTGCCAGCATGCTCAGAGGGGATTTAACTGAAGCTTTCTTT
TRBV5-1,TRBJ1-6,few,.,CASSEWTEYNSPLHF,TGCGCCAGCAGCGAATGGACAGAGTATAATTCACCCCTCCACTTT
TRBV20-1,TRBJ2-5,once,.,CSATRGSETQYF,TGCAGTGCGACAAGGGGGTCCGAGACCCAGTACTTC
TRBV9,TRBJ2-5,.,TRBD2,CASSLGTSGGPGETQYF,TGTGCCAGCAGCTTGGGGACTAGCGGGGGCCCCGGAGAGACCCAGTACTTC
TRBV10-3,TRBJ1-4,.,.,CASSPRGADEKLFF,TGTGCCAGCTCACCCCGAGGGGCGGATGAAAAACTGTTTTTT
TRBV7-2,TRBJ2-7,many,.,CASSSSSASAYEQYF,TGTGCCAGCAGCTCCTCTAGCGCTTCCGCCTACGAGCAGTACTTC
TRBV7-2,TRBJ2-7,.,.,CASSSASAYEQYF,TGTGCCAGCAGCTCTGCTAGCGCCTACGAGCAGTACTTC
TRBV19,TRBJ2-2,.,TRBD2,CASSTERGAGELFF,TGTGCCAGTAGTACCGAGCGGGGGGCCGGGGAGCTGTTTTTT
TRBV5-1,TRBJ2-7,once,.,CASAYTGTSYEQYF,TGCGCCAGCGCCTATACAGGGACCTCCTACGAGCAGTACTTC
TRBV12-3/TRBV12-4,TRBJ1-5,.,.,CASSSADRIYNQPQHF,TGTGCCAGCAGTTCCGCTGACAGAATCTACAATCAGCCCCAGCATTTT
TRBV2,TRBJ1-3,.,.,CASGRSSSGNTIYF,TGTGCCAGCGGACGTTCGAGCTCTGGAAACACCATATATTTT
TRBV7-6,TRBJ2-7,many,.,CASSLGDGPYEQYF,TGTGCCAGCAGCTTGGGGGACGGGCCCTACGAGCAGTACTTC
TRBV10-1,TRBJ1-1,many,.,CASSEIMGRRTEAFF,TGCGCCAGCAGTGAGATAATGGGGAGGCGAACTGAAGCTTTCTTT
TRBV7-2,TRBJ1-5,many,.,CASSPDSYYQPQHF,TGTGCCAGCAGCCCAGACAGCTATTATCAGCCCCAGCATTTT
TRBV2,TRBJ2-7,many,TRBD1,CASGQGMAEQYF,TGTGCCAGCGGACAGGGGATGGCCGAGCAGTACTTC
TRBV20-1,TRBJ2-7,few,.,CSARESGSSSYEQYF,TGCAGTGCTAGAGAAAGCGGGTCCAGCTCCTACGAGCAGTACTTC
TRBV7-2,TRBJ1-1,.,TRBD1,CASSPLRIGGVGTEAFF,TGTGCCAGCAGCCCCCTAAGGATAGGGGGCGTCGGGACTGAAGCTTTCTTT
TRBV20-1,TRBJ2-7,.,.,CSADGRSSPYEQYF,TGCAGTGCTGACGGACGCTCATCCCCCTACGAGCAGTACTTC
TRBV12-3/TRBV12-4,TRBJ2-2,few,.,CASSRDTDTGELFF,TGTGCCAGCAGCCGGGACACGGACACCGGGGAGCTGTTTTTT
TRBV7-9,TRBJ1-4,many,TRBD1,CASSPGGGDATNEKLFF,TGTGCCAGCAGCCCAGGGGGGGGCGACGCAACTAATGAAAAACTGTTTTTT
TRBV2,TRBJ1-2,.,.,CARRDRRLNYGYTF,TGTGCCAGGAGGGATCGACGGCTAAACTATGGCTACACCTTC
TRBV10-3,TRBJ1-5,.,TRBD1,CAISPTGDRGFRQPQHF,TGTGCCATCAGCCCGACAGGGGACAGGGGATTTAGGCAGCCACAGCATTTT
TRBV10-3,TRBJ2-5,.,.,CASSSRDGLQETQYF,TGTGCCAGCAGTTCCCGGGACGGCCTGCAAGAGACCCAGTACTTC
TRBV2,TRBJ1-4,many,.,CASSVGRTNEKLFF,TGTGCCAGCAGTGTCGGGAGAACTAATGAAAAACTGTTTTTT
TRBV2,TRBJ2-7,.,.,CASSRQITLSYEQYF,TGTGCCAGCAGCCGACAGATCACCCTCTCCTACGAGCAGTACTTC
TRBV6-6,TRBJ1-1,.,.,CASSRRRGNSEAFF,TGTGCCAGCAGCCGACGACGAGGGAACTCTGAAGCTTTCTTT
TRBV6-1,TRBJ1-4,.,TRBD1,CASSRQGATNEKLFF,TGTGCCAGCAGCCGTCAGGGGGCAACTAATGAAAAACTGTTTTTT
TRBV29-1,TRBJ2-1,.,.,CSAPGRYEQFF,TGCAGCGCCCCTGGGCGGTATGAGCAGTTCTTC
TRBV9,TRBJ1-1,few,.,CASSFPQYAEAFF,TGTGCCAGCAGTTTCCCACAGTACGCTGAAGCTTTCTTT
TRBV9,TRBJ1-3,few,.,CASSVGLQGSAPLSGNTIYF,TGTGCCAGCAGCGTAGGGCTACAGGGATCCGCGCCCCTCTCTGGAAACACCATATATTTT
TRBV2,TRBJ1-1,.,.,CASSGYSSDTEAFF,TGTGCCAGCAGTGGATACAGCTCGGACACTGAAGCTTTCTTT
TRBV19,TRBJ1-4,many,.,CASSPAEKLFF,TGTGCCAGTAGTCCTGCTGAAAAACTGTTTTTT
TRBV6-4,TRBJ1-5,.,.,CASSTGRGMNQPQHF,TGTGCCAGCAGTACGGGACGCGGGATGAATCAGCCCCAGCATTTT
TRBV20-1,TRBJ1-6,many,.,CSARGKGGRDNSPLHF,TGCAGTGCAAGGGGGAAAGGGGGACGGGATAATTCACCCCTCCACTTT
TRBV15,TRBJ1-1,many,.,CATSRGQGRMDTEAFF,TGTGCCACCAGCAGAGGCCAAGGGAGGATGGACACTGAAGCTTTCTTT
TRBV7-9,TRBJ2-5,few,.,CASSPPPRPETQYF,TGTGCCAGCAGCCCCCCCCCGAGACCGGAGACCCAGTACTTC
TRBV7-2,TRBJ1-1,many,.,CASSRVIGTEAFF,TGTGCCAGCAGCCGTGTGATAGGCACTGAAGCTTTCTTT
TRBV14,TRBJ1-1,.,.,CASRGWSGKTEAFF,TGTGCCAGCAGGGGATGGTCCGGGAAGACTGAAGCTTTCTTT
TRBV6-5,TRBJ1-3,few,.,CASSFDIANTIYF,TGTGCCAGCAGCTTCGACATTGCAAACACCATATATTTT
TRBV7-9,TRBJ1-6,many,.,CASSAELSYNSPLHF,TGTGCCAGCAGCGCGGAGCTCTCCTATAATTCACCCCTCCACTTT
TRBV9,TRBJ2-5,many,.,CASSVDILYQETQYF,TGTGCCAGCAGCGTAGACATACTGTACCAAGAGACCCAGTACTTC
TRBV7-6,TRBJ2-2,.,.,CANSFRDDQRDSGELFF,TGTGCCAACAGCTTTAGGGATGACCAGCGGGACAGCGGGGAGCTGTTTTTT
TRBV10-3,TRBJ1-2,.,.,CASSESDYYGYTF,TGTGCCAGCAGTGAATCTGACTACTATGGCTACACCTTC
TRBV20-1,TRBJ2-7,many,.,CSASVGGAYEQYF,TGCAGTGCTAGTGTAGGCGGGGCCTACGAGCAGTACTTC
TRBV2,TRBJ1-5,.,.,CASSYRSNQPQHF,TGTGCCAGCAGTTATCGGAGCAATCAGCCCCAGCATTTT
TRBV19,TRBJ1-1,.,.,CASSPIQGLNTEAFF,TGTGCCAGTAGCCCAATACAGGGCTTAAACACTGAAGCTTTCTTT
TRBV6-1,TRBJ1-5,.,TRBD1,CASSQDPGGEQPQHF,TGTGCCAGCAGCCAAGATCCAGGGGGAGAACAGCCCCAGCATTTT
TRBV11-2,TRBJ1-6,.,.,CASSLWSGGGSNSPLHF,TGTGCCAGCAGCTTATGGTCTGGCGGGGGCTCGAATTCACCCCTCCACTTT
TRBV25-1,TRBJ1-5,.,TRBD1,CASSARPGQGRQPQHF,TGTGCCAGCAGTGCTAGACCGGGACAGGGACGACAGCCCCAGCATTTT
TRBV18,TRBJ1-1,.,TRBD1,CASSPRDRGNEAFF,TGTGCCAGCTCACCCCGGGACAGGGGCAATGAAGCTTTCTTT
TRBV5-1,TRBJ2-2,many,.,CASSLRVNGELFF,TGCGCCAGCAGCCTCAGGGTAAACGGGGAGCTGTTTTTT
TRBV20-1,TRBJ1-1,many,.,CSAREGMNTEAFF,TGCAGTGCTAGAGAAGGGATGAACACTGAAGCTTTCTTT
TRBV19,TRBJ1-5,many,.,CASSPQRDSNQPQHF,TGTGCCAGTAGCCCCCAGAGAGATAGCAATCAGCCCCAGCATTTT